This T cell receptor beta chain was recovered during a study of PD-L1 blockade in urothelial cancer. The repertoire was sequenced with immunoSEQ multiplex PCR; TCRdb's copy has only in-frame clones and lacks some. The sample consists of some 60,000 clones, about 86% of them appearing once. This CDR3 is 14 amino acids long. V shed 1 base, J shed 8 bases, and the junction held 7 bases outside the gene matches. CDR1 is SGHAT and CDR2 is FQNNGV in the germline V gene. Study observations and caveats: Better survival was predicted by below-median pretreatment blood TCR clonality.

On this clone: Antigen specificity is unknown.

The source material was PBMCs, sampled around atezolizumab (anti-PD-L1) treatment. The TCR sequence derives from a man in his fifties with urothelial cancer. The chain uses TRBV11-2 and TRBJ1-2; 7 nucleotides agree with TRBD1. This chain's CDR3 is CASSLGRQGGGYTF. CDR3 bases: TGTGCCAGCAGCTTAGGTAGACAGGGAGGCGGCTACACCTTC. The variable domain in full, with the rest retrieved from reference TRBV11-2 and TRBJ1-2, is EAGVAQSPRYKIIEKRQSVAFWCNPISGHATLYWYQQILGQGPKLLIQFQNNGVVDDSQLPKDRFSAERLKGVDSTLKIQPAKLEDSAVYLCASSLGRQGGGYTFGSGTRLTVV.